This TCR beta chain was documented in a study of shared clonotypes between healthy human individuals. Profiling relied on immunoSEQ multiplex PCR, and the TCRdb table lists in-frame clones only, not all of them. The table records around 1,900,000 clones, 90% to 95% of them present only once. The CDR3 loop spans 14 amino acids. The germline CDR1 and CDR2 sequences are SGHVS and FQNEAQ. Trimming took off 5 bases at V and 7 bases at J, with 18 bases between the two ends. CD45RO-negative, CCR7-selected cells formed the naive CD8 fraction, which excluded terminally differentiated effector memory CD45RA+ cells. Overall study findings and caveats: Non-shared clonotypes had lower generation probabilities than those shared by all four donors. The study generally estimated greater richness for naive than memory subsets.

Worth noting for this clone: What it binds is unknown.

Sample: naive CD8+ T cells from PBMCs. The rearrangement joins TRBV7-8 to TRBJ2-7; either TRBD1 or TRBD2 may supply D (5 bases each). This receptor was taken from a man younger than 35 in good health. Some clones in this sample may be carry-over from other donors' samples. The CDR3 region has the DNA TGTGCCAGCAGCCCCCGGGACGGGAAGTTGGAGCAGTACTTC. The encoded protein is CASSPRDGKLEQYF.